This TCR beta chain stems from a study of tumor-infiltrating lymphocytes in primary liver carcinoma. The study's findings and limits: Unsorted bulk sampling ruled out any CD4+ versus CD8+ repertoire comparison. Tumor region pairs outstripped tumor-adjacent and tumor-blood pairs in overlap. Tumors had a significantly higher top-250-clone fraction than blood (p = 0.039).

Trimming took 6 bases from V and 4 from J, leaving 21 bases between them. CDR1 is MNHEY, CDR2 SVGEGT, per germline. CDR3 size: 17 residues. The blood RNA (from unsorted whole blood) was obtained, and germline DNA was also extracted. Around 4.1 milliliters of peripheral blood were drawn preoperatively. There are a few counts of this clonotype. What it binds is unknown. The template, approximately 500 ng total RNA, yielded TCR beta cDNA made with a constant-region primer. ARM-PCR, slightly modified, supplied the TCR beta libraries through three nested multiplex PCR rounds. TRBV1-TRBV30 forward primers paired with a C-beta reverse primer were used in the first two PCR rounds, which ran approximately 10 cycles each. TCRdb processed the multiplex PCR reads anew with MiXCR; each CDR3 protein has one entry. In the table there are fewer than 350,000 distinct CDR3 sequences, roughly two thirds of which are singletons.

V and J are TRBV6-2 or TRBV6-3 and TRBJ1-4, with D perhaps matching TRBD1 (6 bases). Input material: peripheral blood. This TCR came from a man between 40 and 49 years old with primary liver carcinoma and hepatitis B virus infection. In DNA form, the CDR3 reads TGTGCCAGCAGGGGGGACACGACGAGGGGCCTTAATGAAAAACTGTTTTTT. Amino acids: CASRGDTTRGLNEKLFF.